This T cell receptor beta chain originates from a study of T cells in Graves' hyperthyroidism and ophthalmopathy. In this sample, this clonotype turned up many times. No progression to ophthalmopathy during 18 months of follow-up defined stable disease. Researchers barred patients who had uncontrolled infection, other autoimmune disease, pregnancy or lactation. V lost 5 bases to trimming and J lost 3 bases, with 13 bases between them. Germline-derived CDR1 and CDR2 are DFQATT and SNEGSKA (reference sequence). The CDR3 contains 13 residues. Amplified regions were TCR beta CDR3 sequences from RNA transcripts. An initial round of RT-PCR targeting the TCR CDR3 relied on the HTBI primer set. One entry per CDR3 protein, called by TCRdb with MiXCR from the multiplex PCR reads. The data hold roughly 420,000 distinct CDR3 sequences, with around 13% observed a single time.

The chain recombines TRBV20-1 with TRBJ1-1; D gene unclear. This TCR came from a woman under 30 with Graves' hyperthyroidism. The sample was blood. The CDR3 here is CSAGGSRDTEAFF. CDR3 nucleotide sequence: TGCAGTGCTGGAGGGAGTCGGGACACTGAAGCTTTCTTT.